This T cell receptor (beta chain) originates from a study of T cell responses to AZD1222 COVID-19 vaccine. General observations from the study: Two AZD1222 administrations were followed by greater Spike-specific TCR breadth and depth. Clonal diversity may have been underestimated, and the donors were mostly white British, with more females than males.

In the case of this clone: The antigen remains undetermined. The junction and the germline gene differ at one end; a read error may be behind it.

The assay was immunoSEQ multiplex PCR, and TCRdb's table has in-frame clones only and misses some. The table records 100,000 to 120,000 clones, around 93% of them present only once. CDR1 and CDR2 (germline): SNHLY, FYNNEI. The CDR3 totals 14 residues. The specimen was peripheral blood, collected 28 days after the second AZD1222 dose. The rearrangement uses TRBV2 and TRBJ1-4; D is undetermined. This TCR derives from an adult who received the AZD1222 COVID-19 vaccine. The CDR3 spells CASTERATREKLFF. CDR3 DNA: TGTGCCAGCACTGAACGGGCCACGCGAGAAAAACTGTTTTTT.